These 11 T cell receptor beta chains share one sample of origin, sequenced in a study of T cell repertoires in cytomegalovirus infection. TCRdb re-called the reads through MiXCR, storing one row per CDR3 protein. Among some 230,000 distinct CDR3 sequences, 22% were seen once, and the ten largest hold roughly 20%. The sequenced sample was CD8+ T cells from PBMCs. Receptors were obtained from a human donor in good health (CMV status not recorded). Some clones in this sample may be carry-over from other donors' samples.

This clonotype was counted ten times or more. The chain carries TRBV7-7 and TRBJ2-1, with 9 bases fitting TRBD2. CDR1 SSHAT and CDR2 FNYEAQ come from the germline V gene (reference sequence). V was clipped by 0 bases and J by 6 bases; unmatched bases: 3. The CDR3 length is 15 residues. CDR3 DNA: TGTGCCAGCAGCTTAGCCGCGGGGGGGCCCAATGAGCAGTTCTTC. Translation gives CASSLAAGGPNEQFF. Full variable domain (rest looked up from reference TRBV7-7 and TRBJ2-1): GAGVSQSPRYKVTKRGQDVTLRCDPISSHATLYWYQQALGQGPEFLTYFNYEAQPDKSGLPSDRFSAERPEGSISTLTIQRTEQRDSAMYRCASSLAAGGPNEQFFGPGTRLTVL.

Comment on this clonotype: One end of the junction is discordant with germline, which a read error may explain. CDR3 amino acids: CVSSETTLNTEAFF. Here the CDR3 DNA reads TGTGTCAGCAGTGAGACGACCCTGAACACTGAAGCTTTCTTT. V usage is TRBV2 and J usage is TRBJ1-1, with D unclear. CDR1 is SNHLY, CDR2 FYNNEI, per germline. The CDR3 loop spans 14 amino acids. Full variable domain (remainder filled in from reference TRBV2 and TRBJ1-1): EPEVTQTPSHQVTQMGQEVILRCVPISNHLYFYWYRQILGQKVEFLVSFYNNEISEKSEIFDDQFSVERPDGSNFTLKIRSTKLEDSAMYFCVSSETTLNTEAFFGQGTRLTVV.

This clonotype occurred a few times. The genes are TRBV19 and TRBJ2-1; 9 nucleotides line up with TRBD1. The CDR3 consists of 15 residues. After removal of 6 bases from V and 7 bases from J, the junction contained 10 bases not matched to a gene. Germline V gene sequence: CDR1 LNHDA, CDR2 SQIVND (reference sequence). The CDR3 sequence: CASSPGQGVLNEQFF. CDR3 sequence (DNA): TGTGCCAGTAGCCCGGGACAGGGAGTTTTAAATGAGCAGTTCTTC.

This clonotype was seen more than once but under ten times. The chain has TRBV20-1 and TRBJ2-3; perhaps TRBD1 as D (6 bases). The CDR3 runs to 16 residues. Germline CDR1 and CDR2: DFQATT and SNEGSKA (reference sequence). V was clipped by 3 bases and J by 1 base, with 17 bases between them. CDR3 region: CSARADRQVGTDTQYF. CDR3 DNA sequence: TGCAGTGCTAGGGCCGACCGACAGGTGGGCACAGATACGCAGTATTTT.

This clonotype came up many times. The chain uses TRBV7-2 and TRBJ1-2, with 10 nucleotides matching TRBD1. V lost 5 bases to trimming and J lost 0 bases; unmatched junction nucleotides: 12. The germline CDR1 and CDR2 sequences are SGHTA and FQGNSA. The CDR3 runs 18 residues. CDR3 coding DNA: TGTGCCAGCAGCCCCAGCGGGACAGGGGCGCTATCTAACTATGGCTACACCTTC. It codes for CASSPSGTGALSNYGYTF.

The rearrangement joins TRBV7-9 to TRBJ2-3; 10 bases fit TRBD2. The germline gives CDR1 SEHNR, CDR2 FQNEAQ (reference sequence). The CDR3 extends over 15 amino acids. J was trimmed by 4 bases and V by 3 bases; bases with no gene match: 4. CDR3 DNA sequence: TGTGCCAGCAGCTTCACTAGCGGGGAGGCAGATACGCAGTATTTT. Translating it yields CASSFTSGEADTQYF.

This clonotype has only a few counts. J is TRBJ2-1 and V is TRBV19, with a possible D match to TRBD2 (5 bases). This CDR3 region has 15 residues. Trimming shortened V by 1 base and J by 0 bases, and 7 bases separated the two germline ends. CDR1 LNHDA and CDR2 SQIVND come from the germline V gene (reference sequence). Here the CDR3 reads CASSIGLNSYNEQFF. As DNA, the CDR3 is TGTGCCAGTAGTATAGGACTAAACTCCTACAATGAGCAGTTCTTC.

This chain connects TRBV29-1 to TRBJ2-1, with 8 bases lining up with TRBD2. CDR3 length: 13 residues. The V gene end was trimmed by 7 bases and the J gene end by 6 bases; junction bases not matched to a gene: 8. Germline CDR1 SQVTM, CDR2 ANQGSEA. The DNA of the CDR3 is TGCAGCGCCGGGCTCGGGAGGGGCAATGAGCAGTTCTTC. Translation gives CSAGLGRGNEQFF.

This clonotype was counted many times. This sequence joins TRBV4-1 and TRBJ2-3; D might be TRBD2 (5 bases). Trimming took off 0 bases at V and 1 base at J, with 8 bases between the two ends. The CDR3 is 15 amino acids. Germline CDR1 MGHRA, CDR2 YSYEKL. Here the CDR3 reads CASSQDREGTDTQYF. In nucleotides, the CDR3 is TGCGCCAGCAGCCAAGATCGGGAAGGCACAGATACGCAGTATTTT.

The J gene is TRBJ2-4, the V gene TRBV12-3 or TRBV12-4, with a tentative D call TRBD2 (6 bases). The CDR3 has 14 amino acids. The V gene lost 3 bases and the J gene lost 5 bases, with 11 bases spanning the gap. For the CDR3, the DNA is TGTGCCAGCAGTTTGAGACTAGACGAAAACATTCAGTACTTC. It specifies CASSLRLDENIQYF.

This clonotype was seen a handful of times. The V gene is TRBV11-2, the J gene TRBJ2-1; D remains unclear. Germline lookup yields CDR1 SGHAT and CDR2 FQNNGV. Deletions cut 4 bases from V and 8 bases from J, with 15 bases between. This CDR3 has 14 amino acids. The CDR3 DNA sequence: TGTGCCAGCAGCTCTCTAGGGCTGGGATATGAGCAGTTCTTC. This sequence encodes CASSSLGLGYEQFF.